The 8 T cell receptor beta chains given below trace back to one sample, sequenced in a study of shared clonotypes between healthy human individuals. Profiling relied on immunoSEQ multiplex PCR, and the TCRdb table lists in-frame clones only, not all of them. This sample has 170,000 or so clones, with around 63% found just once. Sequencing was carried out using memory CD4+ T cells sorted from blood. Subset indicated: CD45RA-negative fraction. These receptors were collected from a man aged 25-45 years in good health.

This clone was recorded at least ten times. The chain is built from TRBV5-4 and TRBJ2-7, with TRBD2 matching 11 bases. Trimming cost V 5 bases and J 3 bases; bases outside gene matches: 7. Germline V gene data show CDR1 as SGHNT and CDR2 as YYREEE (reference sequence). The CDR3 has 15 amino acids. The CDR3 loop reads CASSSGTSGNYEQYF. For the CDR3, the DNA is TGTGCCAGCAGTTCTGGGACTAGCGGAAACTACGAGCAGTACTTC.

The chain uses TRBV11-3 and TRBJ2-1; D not resolved. The V gene's germline CDR1 is SGHNT and CDR2 YENEEA. CDR3 length: 13 residues. V dropped 1 base and J dropped 7 bases, with 8 bases sitting between them. CDR3 bases: TGTGCCAGCAGCTTAGGAACGGCGAATGAGCAGTTCTTC. This translates into CASSLGTANEQFF. Together with reference TRBV11-3 and TRBJ2-1, the CDR3 gives the full variable domain: EAGVVQSPRYKIIEKKQPVAFWCNPISGHNTLYWYLQNLGQGPELLIRYENEEAVDDSQLPKDRFSAERLKGVDSTLKIQPAELGDSAVYLCASSLGTANEQFFGPGTRLTVL.

V is TRBV6-1 and J is TRBJ2-7, with D possibly matching TRBD2 (5 bases). Germline assignment: CDR1 MNHNS and CDR2 SASEGT. This CDR3 comprises 13 residues. V was clipped by 6 bases and J by 4 bases, with 13 bases between them. The CDR3 sequence: CASRQPRGYEQYF. The CDR3 DNA sequence: TGTGCCAGCAGACAACCCCGAGGGTACGAGCAGTACTTC.

The V gene is TRBV6-6, the J gene TRBJ2-1; D possibly corresponds to TRBD2 (6 bases). CDR1 and CDR2 from the germline V gene are MNHNY and SVGAGI (reference sequence). V lost 2 bases and J lost 7, with 12 bases in between. This CDR3 spans 14 amino acids. The CDR3 DNA sequence: TGTGCCAGCAGTTACGAGACTAGTGCTAATGAGCAGTTCTTC. Translating it yields CASSYETSANEQFF.

The chain links TRBV9 to TRBJ2-2; TRBD2 aligns across 15 bases. CDR3 length equals 19 residues. Trimming took 4 bases from V and 1 from J; bases not matched to a gene: 8. Germline V gene sequence: CDR1 SGDLS, CDR2 YYNGEE. The DNA for the CDR3 is TGTGCCAGCAGCAAAGGAGGGACTAGCGGGAGGTGGAACACCGGGGAGCTGTTTTTT. Translating gives CASSKGGTSGRWNTGELFF.

The chain recombines TRBV7-8 with TRBJ2-2; D is possibly TRBD2 (6 bases). The germline gives CDR1 SGHVS, CDR2 FQNEAQ. This CDR3 spans 19 amino acids. V dropped 5 bases and J dropped 0 bases, with 22 bases sitting between them. Here the CDR3 reads CASSAHRKGLSSNTGELFF. The DNA of the CDR3 is TGTGCCAGCAGCGCGCACCGCAAGGGACTGTCCTCGAACACCGGGGAGCTGTTTTTT.

This chain links TRBV2 with TRBJ2-1; unclear D gene. The V and J ends lost 6 bases and 10 bases respectively, with 16 bases between them. The CDR3 has 13 amino acids. Germline CDR1 is SNHLY and CDR2 is FYNNEI. CDR3 in DNA: TGTGCCAGCAGGAGGTTCCTCAATGAGGAGCAGTTCTTC. Translation: CASRRFLNEEQFF.

The chain recombines TRBV2 with TRBJ2-7; D is possibly TRBD1 (6 bases). Germline CDR1 is SNHLY and CDR2 is FYNNEI. This CDR3 has 14 amino acids. The V and J ends lost 7 bases and 2 bases respectively, with 15 bases between them. DNA of the CDR3: TGTGCCAGCACCGGCGACAGGAGCCCCTACGAGCAGTACTTC. Amino acids: CASTGDRSPYEQYF.